This entry describes one T cell receptor (beta chain). The record originates from a study of blood T cell repertoires in COVID-19. Study-level background: Collection of acute and convalescent COVID-19 samples took place in the United States, Italy and Spain. PBMCs, B-cell-depleted T cells, or T cells provided the cDNA or gDNA that made up the material.

Source study methods: Counts of nucleated cells, estimated from reference gene primer amplification, were obtained. The data were produced by immunoSEQ multiplex PCR, yet TCRdb's version contains in-frame clones alone and is incomplete. That table supplies the V and J calls and clone size; D and trimming were determined from the DNA. In the table there are 90,000 or so clones, around 72% of which are singletons. Germline CDR1 and CDR2: SGDLS and YYNGEE. The CDR3 spans 14 residues. The V end lost 2 bases, the J end lost 5 bases, and 13 bases lay between the germline ends. V gene TRBV9 combines with J gene TRBJ2-5; D may be TRBD1 (6 bases). This clonotype was obtained from a woman in her fifties or sixties in a cohort sampled during active or convalescent COVID-19. Sequencing used peripheral blood. DNA of the CDR3: TGTGCCAGCAGCGTCCAGGGGTCCAGGGAGACCCAGTACTTC. Protein sequence: CASSVQGSRETQYF.